This TCR beta chain was sequenced for a study of beta chain features in type 1 diabetes (dated by TCRdb to 2017 to 2018). Regarding the research as a whole: Mean age, gender distribution, total cell number and subset yield did not differ between patients and healthy donors. Across all samples, about 110 million sorted cells were examined, and cell number per subset correlated strongly with RNA yield. In the study, TCRB repertoires of sorted circulating CD4+ T cell subsets from recently diagnosed type 1 diabetes patients were compared with those of matched healthy donors. Regulatory and stem cell-like memory subsets were obtained from only 8 patients and roughly 8 healthy donors, while naive and central memory subsets were obtained from all 30 or so donors.

From each donor, a single peripheral blood sample of 100 to 150 mL on average was drawn into heparinised tubes. Naive, central memory, regulatory and stem cell-like memory CD4+ T cells were sorted on a BD FACSAria II using a panel including CD45RO, CCR7, CD25, CD127, CD95 and CD27. Purity was above 95% for every sorted population. Right away, PBMCs were isolated by Lymphoprep density gradient centrifugation and were stained directly, with no culture step. To minimize batch effects, samples were stained and sorted in pairs, one healthy donor with one patient per experiment. CDR3 length: 14 amino acids, cysteine to phenylalanine. Just the 42-base CDR3 DNA is kept, in frame starting at base 1. Here V drops 6 bases and J drops 2 bases, and the junction holds 6 bases not matched to any gene. Taken from the germline V gene, the CDR1 and CDR2 loops are SGHVS and FQNEAQ. What the study reported, not specific to this receptor: Because the HLA sub-analyses included only small numbers of individuals, any influence of HLA type on TCRB rearrangement was left unresolved. The naive, central memory and regulatory TCRB repertoires appeared to resemble one another more closely among patients than among healthy donors. PCR may preferentially amplify shorter templates, but because patient and control samples were amplified and corrected together, any resulting skew would affect both groups equally. At VDJ recombination sites, patients with type 1 diabetes made fewer insertions and deleted more nucleotides, a pattern implying thymic rearrangement abnormalities. A moderate but significant shortening of TCRB CDR3 length was observed in type 1 diabetes patients in all four CD4+ subsets. Because cDNA was sequenced instead of genomic DNA, activated cells with high expression could be over-represented, although the groups did not differ in activation or CD3 levels.

The entire isolated RNA was reverse transcribed using the High Capacity cDNA Reverse Transcription Kit, and thus expressed TCRB transcripts were sequenced. Deep immunoSEQ sequencing was applied to naive, central memory and regulatory T cell samples, giving an average of roughly 3.5 million total reads per sample. Sorted cells were lysed in RLT buffer, and RNA was extracted using DNase-treated RNeasy Micro or Mini kits according to cell number. To prevent cross-contamination, each cell subset was processed individually, whereas patient and healthy donor samples were processed jointly. The immunoSEQ multiplex PCR was used to amplify TCRB sequences from cDNA, yielding 87-bp fragments that span the CDR3 region. Sequencing of the amplicons was performed on the Illumina HiSeq platform. As for the authors' bioinformatics: Synthetic template baselines were used to correct PCR bias computationally, reads within Hamming distance 2 were collapsed, and singletons that could not be merged were discarded. By aligning reads against IMGT, V, D and J genes, CDR3 length, and insertions or deletions at six rearrangement sites were assigned. Within each subset, clonotype counts were normalized to the number of sorted cells before true diversity and Gini coefficients were calculated with the tcR R package. The overlap coefficient, calculated on TCRB nucleotide sequences, was used to measure repertoire sharing. The table was pulled from immuneACCESS by TCRdb, which kept in-frame rearrangements only. Such tables lose some clones; where checked, under half of the loss comes from unresolved V genes, and the rest has no known cause. V, J and clone size reflect that table, while D and trimming were determined from the DNA. The sample data list tens of thousands of clones, and 35% to 50% of these were observed just once. The biggest ten clones account for approximately 1.4% of the sample.

This clone is described as medium-sized (0.01 to 0.1%). Its antigen remains unidentified. No base quality values were provided; no much bigger clone lies one nucleotide off. Source material: Tregs from blood. Reading the label with the study, this specimen's cell subset or site is: regulatory CD4+ T cells. The receptor was derived from a man between 25 and 39 years old with type 1 diabetes. The chain links TRBV7-8 with TRBJ2-7, with TRBD1 identical over 8 junction bases. The DNA reads as follows: TGTGCCAGCAGACCTAGGACAGGGACCTACGAGCAGTACTTC. This encodes CASRPRTGTYEQYF.